This T cell receptor beta chain was captured by sequencing in a study of OX40 agonist ivuxolimab in advanced cancers. Study-wide context: Administration of intravenous ivuxolimab to patients occurred every 2 weeks at 0.01 to 10 mg/kg. The dose-escalation group included hepatocellular carcinoma, melanoma, renal cell carcinoma and head and neck cancer. Study-level points and caveats: Expanded clones belonging to CD8+ T cells outnumbered, on average, those of CD4+. Partial responders at 0.1-3.0 mg/kg had among the lowest clonal expansion.

The assay was immunoSEQ multiplex PCR, and TCRdb's table has in-frame clones only and misses some. The repertoire includes around 55,000 clones, approximately 90% of them detected once, and 10% to 15% sits in the top ten. Germline assignment: CDR1 SNHLY and CDR2 FYNNEI. Deletions cut 5 bases from V and 3 bases from J, with 8 bases between. The CDR3 consists of 12 residues. Worth noting for this clone: Its target is not known.

V and J are TRBV2 and TRBJ2-7, with D possibly being TRBD2 (5 bases). Material: CD4+ or CD8+ T cells sorted from blood, obtained in a trial of the OX40 agonist ivuxolimab. This clonotype was obtained from an adult with an advanced solid tumor such as melanoma, head and neck, liver or kidney cancer. CDR3 amino acids: CASSRGLYEQYF. As DNA, the CDR3 is TGTGCCAGCAGTAGAGGACTCTACGAGCAGTACTTC.